Many counts were recorded for the clone carrying this T cell receptor beta chain. In TCRdb, the 5' RACE reads were re-called with MiXCR into one record per CDR3 protein. Of roughly 70,000 distinct CDR3 sequences in the sample, nearly 9% were seen once. The data are from a study of spatial heterogeneity in lung cancer. Regarding time point: blood at routine non-recurrence follow-up after resection. CDR3 size: 15 residues. The V gene lost 1 base and the J gene lost 7 bases, with 14 bases spanning the gap. Germline CDR1 reads SGHAT; CDR2 reads FQNNGV. The clonotype comes from a female donor with early-stage non-small cell lung cancer. The material sequenced was PBMCs, taken at follow-up. The chain carries TRBV11-2 and TRBJ1-5; D may be TRBD1 (6 bases). The CDR3 here is CASSLVTGTGQPQHF. The CDR3 DNA reads TGTGCCAGCAGCTTAGTTACAGGGACGGGGCAGCCCCAGCATTTT.